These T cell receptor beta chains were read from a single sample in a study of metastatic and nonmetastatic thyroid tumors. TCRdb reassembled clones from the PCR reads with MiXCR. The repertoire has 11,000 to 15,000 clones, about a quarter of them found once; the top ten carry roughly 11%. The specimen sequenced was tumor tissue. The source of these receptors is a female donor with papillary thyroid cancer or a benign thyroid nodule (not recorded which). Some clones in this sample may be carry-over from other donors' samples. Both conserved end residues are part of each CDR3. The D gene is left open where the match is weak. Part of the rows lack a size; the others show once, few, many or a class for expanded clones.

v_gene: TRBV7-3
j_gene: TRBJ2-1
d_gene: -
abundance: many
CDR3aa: CASSADGGYNEQFF
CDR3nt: TGTGCCAGCAGCGCCGACGGGGGCTACAATGAGCAGTTCTTC

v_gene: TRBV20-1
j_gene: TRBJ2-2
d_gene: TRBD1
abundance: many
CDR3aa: CSARDRGSVGELFF
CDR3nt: TGCAGTGCTAGGGACAGGGGGTCGGTCGGGGAGCTGTTTTTT

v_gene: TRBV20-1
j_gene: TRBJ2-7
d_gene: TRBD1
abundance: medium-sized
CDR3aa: CSAKGTGQGVYEQYF
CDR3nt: TGCAGTGCAAAGGGGACGGGACAGGGAGTGTACGAGCAGTACTTC

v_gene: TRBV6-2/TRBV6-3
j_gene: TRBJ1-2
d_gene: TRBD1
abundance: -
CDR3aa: CASRRGQGELYVYTF
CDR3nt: TGTGCCAGCAGGCGGGGACAGGGGGAACTCTATGTCTACACCTTC

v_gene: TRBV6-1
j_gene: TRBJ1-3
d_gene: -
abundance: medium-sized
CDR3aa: CASSEAGPASGNTIYF
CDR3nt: TGTGCCAGCAGTGAAGCGGGACCGGCCTCTGGAAACACCATATATTTT

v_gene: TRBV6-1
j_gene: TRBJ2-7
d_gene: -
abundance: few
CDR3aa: CASSSGFFSSYEQYF
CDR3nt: TGTGCCAGCAGTTCCGGATTTTTTAGCTCCTACGAGCAGTACTTC

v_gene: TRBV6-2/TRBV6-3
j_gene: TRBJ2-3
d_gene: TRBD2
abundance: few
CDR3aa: CASRLTGTSVRNTQYF
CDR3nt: TGTGCCAGCAGACTAACCGGGACTAGCGTACGAAATACGCAGTATTTT

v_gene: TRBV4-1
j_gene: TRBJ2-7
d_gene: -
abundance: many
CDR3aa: CASSPGPGRTYEQYF
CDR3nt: TGCGCCAGCAGCCCAGGGCCCGGGCGGACCTACGAGCAGTACTTC

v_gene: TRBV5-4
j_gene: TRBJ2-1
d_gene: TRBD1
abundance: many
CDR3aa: CAITEGASSYNEQFF
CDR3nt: TGTGCCATTACTGAGGGGGCAAGCTCCTACAATGAGCAGTTCTTC

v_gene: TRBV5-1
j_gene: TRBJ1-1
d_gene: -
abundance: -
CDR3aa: CASSLGSAGNTEAFF
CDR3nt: TGCGCCAGCAGCTTAGGATCCGCGGGGAACACTGAAGCTTTCTTT

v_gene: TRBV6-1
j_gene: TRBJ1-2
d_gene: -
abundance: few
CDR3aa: CASSPSGQLRGYTF
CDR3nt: TGTGCCAGCAGTCCTTCAGGCCAACTTCGGGGCTACACCTTC